Given below is one TCR beta chain in context. The V end lost 6 bases, the J end lost 8 bases, and 22 bases lay between the germline ends. Germline loops: CDR1 SGHTA, CDR2 FQGNSA. The CDR3 extends over 15 amino acids. The data were produced by immunoSEQ multiplex PCR, yet TCRdb's version contains in-frame clones alone and is incomplete. The sample holds some 300,000 clones, 85% to 90% seen once. The Seattle site enrolled patients during active infection and followed them longitudinally. This sample was included in a study of blood T cell repertoires in COVID-19. Whole-study context: Italy, Spain and the United States were the sources of the convalescent and acute COVID-19 samples.

The clonotype originates from a woman aged 30 to 39 with COVID-19, enrolled during active disease. The J gene is TRBJ1-1, the V gene TRBV7-2; D is unresolved. The source material was peripheral blood. This chain's CDR3 is CASSRQEGVGREAFF. Written as DNA, the CDR3 is TGTGCCAGCAGTCGACAAGAGGGAGTCGGGAGGGAAGCTTTCTTT.